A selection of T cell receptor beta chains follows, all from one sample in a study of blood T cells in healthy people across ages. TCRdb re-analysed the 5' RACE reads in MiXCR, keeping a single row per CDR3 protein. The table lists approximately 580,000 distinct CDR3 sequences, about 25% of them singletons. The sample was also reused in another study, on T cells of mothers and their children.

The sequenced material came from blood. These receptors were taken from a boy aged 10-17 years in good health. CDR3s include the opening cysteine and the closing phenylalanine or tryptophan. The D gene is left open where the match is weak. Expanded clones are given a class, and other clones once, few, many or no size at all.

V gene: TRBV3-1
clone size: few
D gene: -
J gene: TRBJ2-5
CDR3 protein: CASSQGTRDWETQYF
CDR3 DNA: TGTGCCAGCAGCCAAGGAACCCGGGATTGGGAGACCCAGTACTTC

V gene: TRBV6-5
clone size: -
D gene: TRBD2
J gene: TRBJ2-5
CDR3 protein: CASSYSSSGRFQETQYF
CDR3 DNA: TGTGCCAGCAGTTACTCGTCTAGCGGGAGGTTCCAAGAGACCCAGTACTTC

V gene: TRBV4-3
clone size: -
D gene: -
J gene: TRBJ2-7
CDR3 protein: CASSPGWHYEQYF
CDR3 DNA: TGCGCCAGCAGCCCGGGGTGGCATTACGAGCAGTACTTC

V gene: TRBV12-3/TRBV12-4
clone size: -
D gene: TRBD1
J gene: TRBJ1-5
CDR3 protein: CASSYAGGPSNQPQHF
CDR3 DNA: TGTGCCAGCAGTTACGCAGGGGGTCCTAGCAATCAGCCCCAGCATTTT

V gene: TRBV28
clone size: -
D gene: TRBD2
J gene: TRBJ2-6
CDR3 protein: CASSSHGTSGANVLTF
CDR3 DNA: TGTGCCAGCAGTTCCCATGGGACTAGTGGGGCCAACGTCCTGACTTTC

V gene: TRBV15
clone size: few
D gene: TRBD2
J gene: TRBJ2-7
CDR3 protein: CATGLAGTYEQYF
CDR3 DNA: TGTGCCACCGGTCTAGCGGGGACCTACGAGCAGTACTTC

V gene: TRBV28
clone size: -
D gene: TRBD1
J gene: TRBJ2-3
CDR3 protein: CASSLIISTGDTDTQYF
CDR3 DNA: TGTGCCAGCAGTTTAATCATATCCACAGGGGATACAGATACGCAGTATTTT

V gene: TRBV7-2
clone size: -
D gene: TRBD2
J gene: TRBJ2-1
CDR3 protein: CASSIGGVPYNEQFF
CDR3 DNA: TGTGCCAGCAGCATTGGGGGGGTACCCTACAATGAGCAGTTCTTC

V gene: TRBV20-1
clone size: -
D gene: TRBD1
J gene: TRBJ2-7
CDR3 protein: CSARGRGQLPYEQYF
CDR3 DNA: TGCAGTGCTAGGGGCCGGGGACAGCTGCCCTACGAGCAGTACTTC

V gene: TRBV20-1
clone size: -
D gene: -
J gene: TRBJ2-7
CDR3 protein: CSARDPGSSYEQYF
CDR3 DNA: TGCAGTGCTAGAGATCCTGGGAGCTCCTACGAGCAGTACTTC

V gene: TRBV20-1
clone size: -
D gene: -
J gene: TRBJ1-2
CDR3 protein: CSARDGKTNYGYTF
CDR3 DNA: TGCAGTGCGAGGGACGGAAAGACTAACTATGGCTACACCTTC

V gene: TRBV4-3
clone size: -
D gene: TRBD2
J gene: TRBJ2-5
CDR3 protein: CASSQGIPGTTTTQYF
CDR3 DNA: TGCGCCAGCAGCCAGGGGATTCCCGGGACTACGACGACCCAGTACTTC

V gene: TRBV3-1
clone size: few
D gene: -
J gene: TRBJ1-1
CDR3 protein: CASSSALGLDTEAFF
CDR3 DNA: TGTGCCAGCAGCTCGGCCCTCGGGCTGGACACTGAAGCTTTCTTT

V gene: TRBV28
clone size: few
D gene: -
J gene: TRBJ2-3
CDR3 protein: CASSLMDVGDTQYF
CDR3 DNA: TGTGCCAGCAGTTTAATGGATGTCGGAGATACGCAGTATTTT

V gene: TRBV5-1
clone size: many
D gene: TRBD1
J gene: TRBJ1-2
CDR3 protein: CASRETGGANGYTF
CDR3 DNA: TGCGCCAGCAGAGAAACAGGGGGCGCGAATGGCTACACCTTC

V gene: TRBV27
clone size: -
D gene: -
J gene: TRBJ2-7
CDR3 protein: CASSLSLAAVSYEQYF
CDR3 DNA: TGTGCCAGCAGTTTATCACTAGCTGCCGTTTCCTACGAGCAGTACTTC

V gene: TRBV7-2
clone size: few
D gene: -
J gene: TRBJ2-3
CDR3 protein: CASSLAEGRTDTQYF
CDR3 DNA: TGTGCCAGCAGCTTAGCGGAGGGCCGGACAGATACGCAGTATTTT

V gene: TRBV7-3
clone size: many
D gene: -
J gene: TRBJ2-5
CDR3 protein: CASSLFPGESQYF
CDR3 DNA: TGTGCCAGCAGCTTATTCCCCGGCGAGTCCCAGTACTTC

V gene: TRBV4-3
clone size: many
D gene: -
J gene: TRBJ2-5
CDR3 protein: CASSQEALQETQYF
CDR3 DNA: TGCGCCAGCAGCCAAGAAGCCCTCCAAGAGACCCAGTACTTC

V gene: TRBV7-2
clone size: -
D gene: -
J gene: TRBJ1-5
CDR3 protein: CASSLEWTRQPQHF
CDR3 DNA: TGTGCCAGCAGCTTAGAATGGACGAGGCAGCCCCAGCATTTT

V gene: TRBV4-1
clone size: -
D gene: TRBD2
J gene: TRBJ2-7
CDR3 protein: CASSPGTSGRAFYEQYF
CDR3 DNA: TGCGCCAGCAGCCCTGGGACTAGCGGGAGGGCCTTCTACGAGCAGTACTTC

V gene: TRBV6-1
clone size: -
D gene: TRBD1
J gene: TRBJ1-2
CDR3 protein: CATNDPGQGFRYGYTF
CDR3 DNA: TGTGCCACCAACGACCCCGGACAGGGGTTTAGATATGGCTACACCTTC

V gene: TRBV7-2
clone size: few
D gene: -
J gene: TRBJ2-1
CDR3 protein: CASSSGQTYNEQFF
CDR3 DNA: TGTGCCAGCAGCTCCGGACAGACCTACAATGAGCAGTTCTTC

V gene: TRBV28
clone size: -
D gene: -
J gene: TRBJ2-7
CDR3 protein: CASSLQITYEQYF
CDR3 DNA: TGTGCCAGCAGTTTACAGATAACCTACGAGCAGTACTTC

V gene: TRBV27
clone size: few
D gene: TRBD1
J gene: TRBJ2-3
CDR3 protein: CASSFGTVSTDTQYF
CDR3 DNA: TGTGCCAGCAGCTTCGGGACAGTTAGCACAGATACGCAGTATTTT

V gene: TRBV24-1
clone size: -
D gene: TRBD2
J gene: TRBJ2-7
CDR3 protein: CATSDSRGNSYEQYF
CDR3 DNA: TGTGCCACCAGTGATTCGCGGGGGAACTCCTACGAGCAGTACTTC

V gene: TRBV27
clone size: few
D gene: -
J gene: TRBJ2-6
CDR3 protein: CASSLLGQGLSSGANVLTF
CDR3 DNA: TGTGCCAGCAGTTTATTGGGGCAGGGCTTAAGCTCTGGGGCCAACGTCCTGACTTTC

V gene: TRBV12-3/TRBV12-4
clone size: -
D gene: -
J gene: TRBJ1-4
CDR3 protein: CASSLAGGFNEKLFF
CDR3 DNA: TGTGCCAGCAGTTTAGCTGGCGGATTTAATGAAAAACTGTTTTTT

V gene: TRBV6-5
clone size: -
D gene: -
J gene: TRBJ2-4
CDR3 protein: CASSSTVLAKNIQYF
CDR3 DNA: TGTGCCAGCAGTTCGACAGTATTAGCCAAAAACATTCAGTACTTC

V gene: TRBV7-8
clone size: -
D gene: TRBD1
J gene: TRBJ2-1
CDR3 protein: CASSYRDRGRGDEQFF
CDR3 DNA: TGTGCCAGCAGCTACCGGGACAGGGGACGCGGAGATGAGCAGTTCTTC

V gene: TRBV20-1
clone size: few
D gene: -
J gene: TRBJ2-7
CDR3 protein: CSARVTRFHEQYF
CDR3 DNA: TGCAGTGCTAGAGTGACCCGGTTCCACGAGCAGTACTTC

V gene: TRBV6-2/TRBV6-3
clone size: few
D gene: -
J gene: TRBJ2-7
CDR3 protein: CASSYPPAGQYEQYF
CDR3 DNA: TGTGCCAGCAGTTATCCCCCTGCGGGACAGTACGAGCAGTACTTC

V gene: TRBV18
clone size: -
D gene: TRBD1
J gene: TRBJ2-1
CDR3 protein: CASSPPGQGRNEQFF
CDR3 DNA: TGTGCCAGCTCACCTCCGGGACAGGGTCGCAATGAGCAGTTCTTC

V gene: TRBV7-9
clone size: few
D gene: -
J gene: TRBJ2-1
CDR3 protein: CASAGGRKDEQFF
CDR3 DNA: TGTGCCAGCGCCGGGGGAAGGAAGGATGAGCAGTTCTTC

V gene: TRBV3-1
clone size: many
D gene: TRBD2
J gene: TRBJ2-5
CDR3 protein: CASSQRTSGGQETQYF
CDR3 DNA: TGTGCCAGCAGCCAACGGACTAGCGGAGGCCAAGAGACCCAGTACTTC

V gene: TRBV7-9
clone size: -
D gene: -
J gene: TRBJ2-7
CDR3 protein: CAVGVYEQYF
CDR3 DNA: TGTGCGGTGGGGGTCTACGAGCAGTACTTC

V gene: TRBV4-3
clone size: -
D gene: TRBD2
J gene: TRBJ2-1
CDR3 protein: CASSQGAGGSRNEQFF
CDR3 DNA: TGCGCCAGCAGCCAAGGTGCGGGGGGCTCCCGCAATGAGCAGTTCTTC

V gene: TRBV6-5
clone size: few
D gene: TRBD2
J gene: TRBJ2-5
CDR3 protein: CASSYFAGAGETQYF
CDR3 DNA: TGTGCCAGCAGTTACTTCGCGGGAGCTGGGGAGACCCAGTACTTC

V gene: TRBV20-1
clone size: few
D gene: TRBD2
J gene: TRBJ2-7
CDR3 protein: CSALRTSGVYEQYF
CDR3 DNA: TGCAGTGCTCTTCGGACTAGCGGAGTATACGAGCAGTACTTC

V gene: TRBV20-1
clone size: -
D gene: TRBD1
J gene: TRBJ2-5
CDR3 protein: CSARPRDRGNEQRF
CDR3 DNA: TGCAGTGCCCGTCCCCGGGACAGGGGCAACGAGCAGCGCTTC

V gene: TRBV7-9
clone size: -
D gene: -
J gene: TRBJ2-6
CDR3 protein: CASSSDTARSGANVLTF
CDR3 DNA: TGTGCCAGCAGCTCCGATACTGCCCGTTCTGGGGCCAACGTCCTGACTTTC

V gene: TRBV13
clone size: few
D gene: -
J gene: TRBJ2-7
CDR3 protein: CASSSYGRSKYEQYF
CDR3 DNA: TGTGCCAGCAGCTCCTACGGGCGGTCCAAGTACGAGCAGTACTTC

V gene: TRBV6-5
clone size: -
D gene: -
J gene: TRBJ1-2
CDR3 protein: CASSYIGQGYGYTF
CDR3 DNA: TGTGCCAGCAGTTACATCGGGCAGGGTTATGGCTACACCTTC